These 14 T cell receptor beta chains share one sample of origin, sequenced in a study of T cell repertoires in cytomegalovirus infection. Via MiXCR, TCRdb re-called the reads, giving one row per CDR3 protein. This sample has some 800,000 distinct CDR3 sequences, with about 33% found just once. These TCRs are of unknown antigen specificity. Here the sequenced sample was cultured CD8+ T cells from PBMCs, taken from culture after CMV antigen stimulation. Receptors originate from a human donor in good health (CMV status not recorded). Some clones in this sample may be carry-over from other donors' samples.

There are many counts of this clonotype. This chain connects TRBV11-3 to TRBJ2-2; no reliable D call. CDR1 and CDR2 from the germline V gene are SGHNT and YENEEA. Deletions cut 3 bases from V and 1 base from J, with 12 bases between. The CDR3 spans 16 residues. This CDR3 is CASSLGSFGNTGELFF. In DNA, the CDR3 is TGTGCCAGCAGCTTGGGCTCCTTCGGGAACACCGGGGAGCTGTTTTTT.

The J gene is TRBJ1-2, the V gene TRBV27; 7 bases line up with TRBD1. J was trimmed by 4 bases and V by 5 bases; bases with no gene match: 4. The germline CDR1 and CDR2 sequences are MNHEY and SMNVEV (reference sequence). The CDR3 totals 13 residues. CDR3 DNA: TGTGCCAGCAGTCGCGGGACAGCCTATGGCTACACCTTC. Residues: CASSRGTAYGYTF.

There are many counts of this clonotype. The rearrangement uses TRBV6-1 and TRBJ2-1; TRBD1 matches 8 bases. The germline V gene has CDR1 MNHNS and CDR2 SASEGT. CDR3 length: 15 residues. Trimming took 6 bases from V and 4 from J; bases not matched to a gene: 8. Written as DNA, the CDR3 is TGTGCCAGCAGCCTTGGGACAGGATTTTACAATGAGCAGTTCTTC. This codes for CASSLGTGFYNEQFF.

This chain links TRBV5-5 with TRBJ2-2, with a tentative D call TRBD1 (6 bases). The CDR3 runs to 15 residues. V lost 4 bases and J 1 base, leaving 11 bases between the germline ends. CDR1 and CDR2 from the germline V gene are SGHKS and YYEKEE (reference sequence). The CDR3 here is CASSNRVKNTGELFF. The CDR3 DNA reads as TGTGCCAGCAGCAACAGGGTAAAGAACACCGGGGAGCTGTTTTTT.

The chain combines TRBV10-3 with TRBJ2-5; 10 bases fit TRBD1. This CDR3 comprises 18 residues. The germline CDR1 and CDR2 sequences are ENHRY and SYGVKD. Germline trimming cut 5 bases from V and 0 bases from J; bases unmatched to any gene: 12. The CDR3 nucleotides read TGTGCCATCAGTCTGGGAGGGACAGGGGATCCCGACCAAGAGACCCAGTACTTC. It specifies CAISLGGTGDPDQETQYF.

The gene calls are TRBV7-8 and TRBJ2-1; 9 positions match TRBD2. CDR3 size: 16 residues. Looked up from germline, CDR1 is SGHVS and CDR2 is FQNEAQ. The J segment lost 4 bases and the V segment lost 5 bases, leaving 9 bases of the junction unmatched. Here the CDR3 reads CASSTSARGGYNEQFF. The CDR3 nucleotides are TGTGCCAGCAGCACCTCGGCGCGGGGGGGTTACAATGAGCAGTTCTTC.

This clonotype was counted many times. V usage is TRBV7-9 and J usage is TRBJ1-1; no clear D. Germline CDR1 reads SEHNR; CDR2 reads FQNEAQ (reference sequence). The CDR3 has 12 residues. The germline V and J ends were trimmed by 3 bases and 3 bases, with 5 bases remaining between them. The CDR3 region is CASSFLYTEAFF. As DNA, the CDR3 is TGTGCCAGCAGCTTTCTGTACACTGAAGCTTTCTTT. The full variable domain, its missing parts supplied by reference TRBV7-9 and TRBJ1-1, is DTGVSQNPRHKITKRGQNVTFRCDPISEHNRLYWYRQTLGQGPEFLTYFQNEAQLEKSRLLSDRFSAERPKGSFSTLEIQRTEQGDSAMYLCASSFLYTEAFFGQGTRLTVV.

The chain combines TRBV27 with TRBJ1-6; 7 nucleotides line up with TRBD1. Germline-derived CDR1 and CDR2 are MNHEY and SMNVEV (reference sequence). This CDR3 has 13 residues. Trimming at V came to 6 bases and at J to 8 bases, leaving 4 bases not matched to a gene. The CDR3 region has the DNA TGTGCCAGCAGCCTCCAGGGGGATTCACCCCTCCACTTT. As protein: CASSLQGDSPLHF.

V usage is TRBV5-6 and J usage is TRBJ1-4; the D is unclear. From germline, CDR1 is SGHDT and CDR2 YYEEEE. The CDR3 consists of 15 residues. V lost 3 bases and J 4 bases, leaving 13 bases between the germline ends. CDR3 in amino acids: CASSSEAGFNEKLFF. DNA for the CDR3: TGTGCCAGCAGCTCAGAGGCTGGTTTTAATGAAAAACTGTTTTTT.

This clonotype was observed a handful of times. The chain links TRBV28 to TRBJ1-5; D call uncertain. Germline-derived CDR1 and CDR2 are MDHEN and SYDVKM. The length of the CDR3 is 14 residues. Between the trimmed V and J ends, which lost 4 bases and 9 bases, there was a span of 16 bases. The CDR3 bases are TGTGCCAGCAGTTCGGAGAATCAGATGGGGCCCCAGCATTTT. The encoded protein is CASSSENQMGPQHF. Filled out from reference TRBV28 and TRBJ1-5, the complete variable domain reads DVKVTQSSRYLVKRTGEKVFLECVQDMDHENMFWYRQDPGLGLRLIYFSYDVKMKEKGDIPEGYSVSREKKERFSLILESASTNQTSMYLCASSSENQMGPQHFGDGTRLSIL.

The rearrangement links TRBV6-5 to TRBJ1-1, with D unresolved. The CDR3 is made up of 14 amino acids. CDR1 is MNHEY and CDR2 is SVGAGI in the germline V gene. The V and J ends lost 2 bases and 6 bases respectively, with 13 bases between them. In DNA form, the CDR3 reads TGTGCCAGCAGTTACAGTGGACTTTTGGCTGAAGCTTTCTTT. The encoded protein is CASSYSGLLAEAFF.

This clonotype came up a few times. The J gene is TRBJ1-2, the V gene TRBV4-3; D gene uncertain. The CDR3 is 14 amino acids. The germline gives CDR1 LGHNA, CDR2 YSLEER. Trimming took off 0 bases at V and 8 bases at J, with 13 bases between the two ends. The CDR3 loop is CASSQDRSEGGYTF. CDR3 in DNA: TGCGCCAGCAGCCAAGATAGGTCCGAAGGCGGCTACACCTTC.

The table lists this clonotype with a few counts. This chain links TRBV2 with TRBJ2-7; D is unresolved. Germline CDR1 is SNHLY and CDR2 is FYNNEI. CDR3 length equals 11 residues. Trimming shortened V by 5 bases and J by 6 bases, and 8 bases separated the two germline ends. The CDR3 loop is CASSQVGEQYV. The CDR3 coding sequence is TGTGCCAGCAGTCAGGTAGGCGAGCAGTACGTC.

The chain couples TRBV7-9 to TRBJ2-4, with 10 bases aligning to TRBD1. The CDR3 covers 15 residues. Germline CDR1 reads SEHNR; CDR2 reads FQNEAQ (reference sequence). The J segment lost 5 bases and the V segment lost 1 base, leaving 2 bases of the junction unmatched. CDR3 sequence: CASSLGGTGENIQYF. DNA for the CDR3: TGTGCCAGCAGCTTAGGCGGGACAGGGGAAAACATTCAGTACTTC.